Sequencing of this T cell receptor beta chain was carried out in a study of Graves' ophthalmopathy and Graves' hyperthyroidism (dated by TCRdb to between 2017 and 2018). Some background on the complete study: Stable hyperthyroidism was defined as no progression to ophthalmopathy within 18 months of follow-up. The study used signatures of the TCR beta repertoire to tell Graves' ophthalmopathy apart from Graves' hyperthyroidism and to predict which patients would progress to ophthalmopathy. To explore V-J signatures that distinguish ophthalmopathy from hyperthyroidism, a discovery set of 100 patients was enrolled, made up of about 40 with ophthalmopathy and 55 to 65 with stable hyperthyroidism. In more than five hyperthyroidism patients, the T-cell repertoires found in thyroid tissue were compared with those found in blood. The independent validation cohort included roughly 19 hyperthyroidism patients plus 17 patients who later progressed from hyperthyroidism to ophthalmopathy. In total, 135 blood samples were TCR-sequenced: approximately 42 ophthalmopathy, some 75 hyperthyroidism and roughly 17 hyperthyroidism-to-ophthalmopathy patients. Once sampling was done, hyperthyroidism patients were given methimazole at a starting dose of 30 mg daily, while ophthalmopathy patients were given high-dose intravenous methylprednisolone. General study outcomes and caveats: Sample size was not predetermined statistically, and investigators were not blinded to group allocation. Most expanded thyroid clonotypes with frequency above 0.001 were also detected in blood, suggesting blood repertoires may reflect the thyroid immune response. In cross-validation, the 13-signature model distinguished ophthalmopathy from stable hyperthyroidism with approximately 88% sensitivity and 81.08% specificity, and in the test set the corresponding values were around 78% and 73%. In validation, the model predicted ophthalmopathy progression with 70.59% sensitivity and 72.22% specificity; some 13 predicted patients were CT-confirmed with GO in a median of roughly 6.8 months.

In the case of this clonotype: This clone's antigen is unknown. Base qualities are missing; no much larger clone stands one base away.

For repertoire sequencing, TCR beta CDR3 regions were amplified from RNA transcripts. HTBI primers and the Qiagen OneStep RT-PCR kit were used in a first-round RT-PCR, which was followed by a second-round multiplex PCR, size selection and purification. Sequencing of the libraries was carried out on an Illumina HiSeq2000 in paired-end mode with 100 bp reads. As for how the authors treated the data: SOAPnuke was used for read processing, and reads with adapters, uncalled bases, a mean Phred below 15, or no exact constant-primer or identifier match were discarded. COPE v1.2.5 was used to merge the high-quality paired reads. Each unique nucleotide sequence was defined as a clonotype, and clonotypes were aligned to IMGT TRB V, D and J references with MiTCR v1.1. The analysis was limited to V-J combinations with a frequency above 0.0001, which together covered 99.2% of repertoires. A TCR clonal expansion and chaos score per V-J combination was defined as the ratio of F50 clonal expansion to chaos observed in the TCRdist matrix. Welch's t-statistics and random forest were used to reduce the features to about 12 V-J combinations, which were then used as input to a naive Bayes classifier. The Morisita-Horn index was used to measure how similar the thyroid and blood repertoires were. TCRdb trimmed the raw reads at Q25, called clones with MiXCR and kept productive beta chains. Under each unique CDR3 protein, matching rows form one entry showing the most common genes and DNA. These V and J calls originate from TCRdb's pipeline instead of the authors' own analysis. The sample table contains around 1,200,000 distinct CDR3 sequences; only one count was recorded for about 40% of them. Of the sample, roughly 11% falls within the top ten clones.

Patients with hyperthyroidism were aged 18 to 65 years, had been newly diagnosed, and had a disease duration of less than 2 months. Anyone with other autoimmune diseases, uncontrolled infections, pregnancy or lactation was excluded from the study. Clinical symptoms, serum thyroxine, TRAb, thyroid ultrasound and orbital computed tomography were used for diagnosis. Total RNA was extracted using Trizol reagent, and RNA quality was checked on an Agilent 2100 Bioanalyzer. V is shortened by 0 bases, J by 7 bases, and the region joining them spans 6 bases. Its CDR3 holds 12 amino acids, cysteine through phenylalanine. Of all the DNA, just the CDR3 is kept, 36 bases in frame from base 1. According to the germline V gene, CDR1 reads MRHNA and CDR2 reads SNTAGT.

Recombination linked TRBV6-4 to TRBJ2-5; the D gene is not confidently resolved. The sample consisted of peripheral blood or thyroid tissue (not recorded which). This TCR derives from an adult man with Graves' hyperthyroidism. The CDR3 region reads CASSDSLGTQYF. The nucleotide sequence is TGTGCCAGCAGTGACTCTTTGGGGACCCAGTACTTC.